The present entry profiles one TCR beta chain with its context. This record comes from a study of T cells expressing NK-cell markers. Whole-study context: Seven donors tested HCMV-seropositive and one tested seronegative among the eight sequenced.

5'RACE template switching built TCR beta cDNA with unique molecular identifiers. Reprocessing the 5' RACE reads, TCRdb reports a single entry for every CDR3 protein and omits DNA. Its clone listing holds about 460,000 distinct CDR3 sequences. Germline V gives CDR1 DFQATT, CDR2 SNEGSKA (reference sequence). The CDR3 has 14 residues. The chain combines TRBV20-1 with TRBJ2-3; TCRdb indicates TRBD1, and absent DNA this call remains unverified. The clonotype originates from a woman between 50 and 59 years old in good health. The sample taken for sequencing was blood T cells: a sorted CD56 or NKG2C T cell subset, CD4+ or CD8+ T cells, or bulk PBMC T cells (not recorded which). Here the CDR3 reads CSAWDRGQFDTQYF.